The TCR beta chain described here comes from a study of OX40 agonist ivuxolimab in advanced cancers. Turning to the study itself: Administration of intravenous ivuxolimab to patients occurred every 2 weeks at 0.01 to 10 mg/kg. Patients assigned to dose escalation were diagnosed with hepatocellular carcinoma, melanoma, renal cell or head and neck cancer.

CDR1 LNHDA and CDR2 SQIVND come from the germline V gene (reference sequence). V shed 5 bases and J 6 bases; nucleotides not matched to a gene: 9. The CDR3 extends over 15 amino acids. Sequencing was performed with immunoSEQ multiplex PCR; in TCRdb, only in-frame clones are kept and a portion is missing. The table includes tens of thousands of clones, 80% to 85% detected once. This receptor was obtained from an adult with an advanced solid tumor such as melanoma, head and neck, liver or kidney cancer. This chain joins TRBV19 and TRBJ1-2; TRBD1 aligns across 10 bases. Sample: CD4+ or CD8+ T cells sorted from blood, taken in a trial of the OX40 agonist ivuxolimab. The DNA of the CDR3 is TGTGCCAGTAGTTCGACAGGGGGCGATCATAATGGCTACACCTTC. Its translation is CASSSTGGDHNGYTF.